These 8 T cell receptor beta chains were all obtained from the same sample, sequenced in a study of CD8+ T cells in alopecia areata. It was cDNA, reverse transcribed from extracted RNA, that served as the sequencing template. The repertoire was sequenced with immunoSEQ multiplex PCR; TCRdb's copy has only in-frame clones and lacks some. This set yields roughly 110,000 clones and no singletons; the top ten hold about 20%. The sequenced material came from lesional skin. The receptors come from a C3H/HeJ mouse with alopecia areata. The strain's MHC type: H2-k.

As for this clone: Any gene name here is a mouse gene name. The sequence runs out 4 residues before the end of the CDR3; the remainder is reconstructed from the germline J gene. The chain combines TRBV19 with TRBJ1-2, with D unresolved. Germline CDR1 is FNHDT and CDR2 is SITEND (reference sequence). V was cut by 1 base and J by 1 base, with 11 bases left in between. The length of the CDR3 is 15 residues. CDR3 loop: CASSIRTGRNSDYTF. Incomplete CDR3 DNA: TGTGCCAGCAGTATAAGGACTGGAAGAAACTCC.

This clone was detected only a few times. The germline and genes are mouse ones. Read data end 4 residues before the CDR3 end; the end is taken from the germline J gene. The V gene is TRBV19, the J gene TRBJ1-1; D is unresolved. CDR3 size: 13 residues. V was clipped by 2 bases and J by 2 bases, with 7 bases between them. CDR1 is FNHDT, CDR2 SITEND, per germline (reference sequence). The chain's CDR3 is CASSIEVNTEVFF. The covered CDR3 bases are TGTGCCAGCAGTATCGAGGTTAACACA.

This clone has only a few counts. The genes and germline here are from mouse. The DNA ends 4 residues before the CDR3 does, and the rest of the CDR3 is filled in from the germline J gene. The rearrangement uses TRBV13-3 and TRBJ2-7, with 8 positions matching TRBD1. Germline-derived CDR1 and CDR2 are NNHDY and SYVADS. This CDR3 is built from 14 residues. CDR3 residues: CASSDSQGAYEQYF. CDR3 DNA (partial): TGTGCCAGCAGTGACAGCCAGGGGGCTTAT.

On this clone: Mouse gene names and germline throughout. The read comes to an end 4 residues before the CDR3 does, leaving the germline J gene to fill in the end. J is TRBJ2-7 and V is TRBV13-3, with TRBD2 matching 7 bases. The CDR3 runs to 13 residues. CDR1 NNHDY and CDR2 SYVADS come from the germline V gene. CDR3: CASSVTWGYEQYF. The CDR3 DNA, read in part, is TGTGCCAGCAGTGTTACCTGGGGGTAT.

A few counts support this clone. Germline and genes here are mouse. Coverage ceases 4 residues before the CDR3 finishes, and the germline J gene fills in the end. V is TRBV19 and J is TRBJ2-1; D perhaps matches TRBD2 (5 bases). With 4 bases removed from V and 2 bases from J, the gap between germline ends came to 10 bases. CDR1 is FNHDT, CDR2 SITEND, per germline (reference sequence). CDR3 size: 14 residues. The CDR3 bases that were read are TGTGCCAGCAGTCCGGACTTTTACTATGCT. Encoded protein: CASSPDFYYA. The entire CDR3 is CASSPDFYYAEQFF.

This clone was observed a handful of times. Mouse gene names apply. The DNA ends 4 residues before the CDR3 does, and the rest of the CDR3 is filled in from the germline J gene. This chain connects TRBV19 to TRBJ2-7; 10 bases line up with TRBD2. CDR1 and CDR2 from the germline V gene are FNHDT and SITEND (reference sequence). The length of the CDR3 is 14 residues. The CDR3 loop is CASSTPDWGDEQYF. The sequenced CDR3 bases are TGTGCCAGCAGTACCCCCGACTGGGGGGAT.

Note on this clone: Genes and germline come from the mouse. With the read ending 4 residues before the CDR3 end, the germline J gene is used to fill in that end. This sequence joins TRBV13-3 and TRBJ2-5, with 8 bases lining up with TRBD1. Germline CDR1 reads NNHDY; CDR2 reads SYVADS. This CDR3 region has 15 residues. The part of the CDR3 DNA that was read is TGTGCCAGCAGTGACAGGGGGCAGAGAGAAGAC. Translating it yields CASSDRGQRED. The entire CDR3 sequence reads CASSDRGQREDTQYF. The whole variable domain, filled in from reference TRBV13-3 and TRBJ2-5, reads EAAVTQSPRSKVAVTGGKVTLSCHQTNNHDYMYWYRQDTGHGLRLIHYSYVADSTEKGDIPDGYKASRPSQENFSLILELASLSQTAVYFCASSDRGQREDTQYFGPGTRLLVL.

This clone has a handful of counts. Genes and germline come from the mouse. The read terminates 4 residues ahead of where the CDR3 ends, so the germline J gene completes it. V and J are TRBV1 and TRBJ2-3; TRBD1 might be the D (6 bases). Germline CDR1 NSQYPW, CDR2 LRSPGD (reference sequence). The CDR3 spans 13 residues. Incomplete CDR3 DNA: TGCACCTGCAGTGCCCCGACAGGAGAA. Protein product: CTCSAPTGE. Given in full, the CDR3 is CTCSAPTGETLYF.